Described below is a single TCR beta chain sequence and its context. Its recognized antigen is unknown. The record has no base qualities; no much larger clone is one base away. Reading the germline V gene gives CDR1 SQVTM and CDR2 ANQGSEA. V is cut by 4 bases and J by 5 bases, and the space between the germline ends is 11 bases. CDR3 length: 12 amino acids, cysteine to phenylalanine. Only CDR3 DNA remains: 36 bases, in frame from the first base. The data are from a study of blood T cell repertoires in COVID-19 (dated by TCRdb to between 2020 and 2021). In terms of the full investigation: Collaborator samples came from the United States, Italy and Spain and covered acute and convalescent phases of COVID-19. The repertoires were released in a freely available public database meant as a resource for research on the immune response to SARS-CoV-2. Sample metadata almost always included a de-identified subject ID, COVID-19 status, age in years and sex. Samples were obtained from the ongoing ImmuneRACE study (first 160 participants) and from 1,200 or so subjects provided by 6 global collaborators. Where available, HLA class I and class II types were obtained from metadata supplied by the sample provider rather than from assay-based typing. Deeply sampled blood TCRbeta repertoires from subjects exposed to, actively infected with, or recovered from COVID-19 were included in the dataset. The material from the prospective study consisted of cDNA or gDNA derived from T cells, B-cell-depleted T cells, or PBMCs. The paper's findings and limits, for the study overall: The amount of clinical and demographic metadata varied by source and participant and was provided uncurated.

The immunoSEQ Assay, a bias-controlled multiplex PCR, was used to amplify TCRbeta CDR3 regions from genomic DNA. Per the source publication's procedure: Nucleated cell counts per sample were estimated from amplification of reference gene primers within the assay. Sequence reads were collapsed and filtered to measure the absolute abundance of every unique TCRbeta CDR3 rearrangement. Productive Simpson clonality was computed per sample as the square root of Simpson's diversity index over productive rearrangements. This is the immuneACCESS table as TCRdb keeps it, with only in-frame sequences that have V and J called. A part of the clones is gone; compared with another copy, unresolved V genes explain less than half, and the rest is unexplained. V, J and clone size were drawn from that table, and D and trimming were deduced from the DNA. Across this sample there are some 70,000 clones, with roughly 84% seen only once. The ten largest clonotypes hold just over 4.5% of the sample.

Whole blood was collected in K2EDTA tubes by collaborating institutions according to the institutions' own protocols. For TCRbeta analysis, collaborators shipped samples in one of three forms: frozen whole blood, isolated PBMCs, or DNA extracted from either of those sample types. This receptor chain uses TRBV29-1 and TRBJ1-2, with the D gene not confidently named. The sequencing sample was made of peripheral blood. The TCR comes from a woman aged 55-70 years with acute or convalescent COVID-19. The DNA sequence reads TGCAGCGTTGTGTCAGTACAGTATGGCTACACCTTC. This gives the protein CSVVSVQYGYTF.